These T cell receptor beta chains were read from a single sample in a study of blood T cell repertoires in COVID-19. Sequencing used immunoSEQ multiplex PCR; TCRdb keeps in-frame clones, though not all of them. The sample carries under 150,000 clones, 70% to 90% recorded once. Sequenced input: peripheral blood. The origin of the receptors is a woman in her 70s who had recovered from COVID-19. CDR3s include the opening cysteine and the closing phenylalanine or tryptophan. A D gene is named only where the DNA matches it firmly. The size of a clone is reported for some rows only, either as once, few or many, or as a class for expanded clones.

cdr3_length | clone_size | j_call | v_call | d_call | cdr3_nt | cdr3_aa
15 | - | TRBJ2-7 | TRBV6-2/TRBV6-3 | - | TGTGCCAGCAGTTACCACAGGGTGGACCTCTACGAGCAGTACTTC | CASSYHRVDLYEQYF
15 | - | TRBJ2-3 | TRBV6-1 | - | TGTGCCAGCAGTGAAGGGACTACCGAGGGGGATACGCAGTATTTT | CASSEGTTEGDTQYF
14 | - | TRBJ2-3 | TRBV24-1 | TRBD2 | TGTGCCACCAATGCGGGGGGGAGCACAGATACGCAGTATTTT | CATNAGGSTDTQYF
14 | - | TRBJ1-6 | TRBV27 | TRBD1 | TGTGCCAGGGCCAGGGGGACCAATAATTCACCCCTCCACTTT | CARARGTNNSPLHF
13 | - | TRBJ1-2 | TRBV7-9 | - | TGTGCCAGCAGCTTTGACCAGGACTATGGCTACACCTTC | CASSFDQDYGYTF
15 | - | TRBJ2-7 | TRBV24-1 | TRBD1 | TGTGCCACCAGTGATCCGGGGACAGGGGGCTACGAGCAGTACTTC | CATSDPGTGGYEQYF
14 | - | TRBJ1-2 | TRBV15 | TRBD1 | TGTGCCACCAGCGAAAAAGGGACAGGGAAAGACTACACCTTC | CATSEKGTGKDYTF
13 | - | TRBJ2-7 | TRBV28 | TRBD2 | TGTGCCAGCAGTTTGGGACTAGCGGGGGAGCAGTACTTC | CASSLGLAGEQYF
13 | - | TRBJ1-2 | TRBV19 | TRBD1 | TGTGCCAGTAGACGACAGGGAAGGTATGGCTACACCTTC | CASRRQGRYGYTF
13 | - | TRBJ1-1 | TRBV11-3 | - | TGTGCCAGCAGCTTCACACTGAACACTGAAGCTTTCTTT | CASSFTLNTEAFF
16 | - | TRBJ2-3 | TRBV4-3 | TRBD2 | TGCGCCAGCAGCCAAGATGCGGCGGGAGGGACAGATACGCAGTATTTT | CASSQDAAGGTDTQYF
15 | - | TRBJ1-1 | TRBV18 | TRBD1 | TGTGCCAGCTCACCATCCACAGGGGGGGACACTGAAGCTTTCTTT | CASSPSTGGDTEAFF
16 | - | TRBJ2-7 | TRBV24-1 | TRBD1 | TGTGCCACCAGTGATTTCCCTCGAGACAGGGATTACGAGCAGTACTTC | CATSDFPRDRDYEQYF
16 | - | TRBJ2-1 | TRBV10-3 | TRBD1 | TGTGCCATCAGTCGCTTACAGGGGAGCTCCTACAATGAGCAGTTCTTC | CAISRLQGSSYNEQFF
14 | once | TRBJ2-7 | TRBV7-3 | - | TGTGCCAGCAGCTTACAGGGTGGATCCTACGAGCAGTACTTC | CASSLQGGSYEQYF
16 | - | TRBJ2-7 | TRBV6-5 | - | TGTGCCAGCAGTTACGTCGACTCAAGAGGAGGGTACGAGCAGTACTTC | CASSYVDSRGGYEQYF
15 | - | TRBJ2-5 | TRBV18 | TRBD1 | TGTGCCAGCTCCCAGTCGACAGGGAGTCGGGAGACCCAGTACTTC | CASSQSTGSRETQYF
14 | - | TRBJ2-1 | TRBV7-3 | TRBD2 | TGTGCCAGCAGCTTCACAGGTATAGCGGGAGTTCTGTTCTTC | CASSFTGIAGVLFF
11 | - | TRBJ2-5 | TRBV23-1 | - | TGCGCCAGCAGTCAACGAGAGACCCAGTACTTC | CASSQRETQYF
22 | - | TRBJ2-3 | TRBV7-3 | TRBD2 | TGTGCCAGCAGCTTAAGGCCTTGGACTAGCGGGGGGGCTGAAGGTCTAACAGATACGCAGTATTTT | CASSLRPWTSGGAEGLTDTQYF
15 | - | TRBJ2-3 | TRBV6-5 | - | TGTGCCAGCAGTTACCTCTCTAGCGACGCAGATACGCAGTATTTT | CASSYLSSDADTQYF
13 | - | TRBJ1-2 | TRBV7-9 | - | TGTGCCAGCAGCTTCGGGTCTAACTATGGCTACACCTTC | CASSFGSNYGYTF
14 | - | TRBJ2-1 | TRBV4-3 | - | TGCGCCAGCAGCCAAGAGAGCAGGACTTATGAGCAGTTCTTC | CASSQESRTYEQFF
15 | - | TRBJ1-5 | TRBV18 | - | TGTGCCAGCTCGCTACAGCGGGCAGGGCATCAGCCCCAGCATTTT | CASSLQRAGHQPQHF
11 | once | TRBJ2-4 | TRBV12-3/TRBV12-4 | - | TGTGCCAGCAGTTTGGCAAACATTCAGTACTTC | CASSLANIQYF
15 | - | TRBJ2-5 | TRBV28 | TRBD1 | TGTGCCAGCAGTCGCACCGGGACAGCTATCGAGACCCAGTACTTC | CASSRTGTAIETQYF
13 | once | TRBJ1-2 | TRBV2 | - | TGTGCCAGCAATCAAGTTGGGGCTAGTGGCTACACCTTC | CASNQVGASGYTF
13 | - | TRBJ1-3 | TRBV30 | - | TGTGCCTGGTCCGGAGGGGCTGGAAACACCATATATTTT | CAWSGGAGNTIYF
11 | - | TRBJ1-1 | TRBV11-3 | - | TGTGCCAGCAGCTATCTACCTTGGGCTTTCTTT | CASSYLPWAFF
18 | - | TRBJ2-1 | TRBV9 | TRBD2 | TGTGCCAGCAGCCACCCTACTAGCGGGGCTGCCACGGGCAATGAGCAGTTCTTC | CASSHPTSGAATGNEQFF
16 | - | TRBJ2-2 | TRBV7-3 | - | TGTGCCAGCAGCTCCACCCCGGGGGCGAACACCGGGGAGCTGTTTTTT | CASSSTPGANTGELFF
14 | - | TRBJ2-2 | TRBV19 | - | TGTGCCAGTAGTATCCCCAGGAACCCCGGGGAGCTGTTTTTT | CASSIPRNPGELFF
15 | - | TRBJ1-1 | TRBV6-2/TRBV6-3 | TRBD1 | TGTGCCAGCAGCCGCTTCGGACAGGAGAACACTGAAGCTTTCTTT | CASSRFGQENTEAFF
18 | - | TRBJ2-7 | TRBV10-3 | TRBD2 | TGTGCCATCATGACCGGGACTAGCGGGAGCACCCTCTCCTACGAGCAGTACTTC | CAIMTGTSGSTLSYEQYF
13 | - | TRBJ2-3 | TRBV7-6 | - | TGTGCCAGCAGCCCAGGACAGACAGATACGCAGTATTTT | CASSPGQTDTQYF
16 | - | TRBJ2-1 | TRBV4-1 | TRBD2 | TGCGCCAGCAGCCTAATAGCGGGAGATCCCTACAATGAGCAGTTCTTC | CASSLIAGDPYNEQFF
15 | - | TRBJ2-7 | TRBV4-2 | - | TGTGCCAGCAGCCAAGAATGGAGGAGCTCCTACGAGCAGTACTTC | CASSQEWRSSYEQYF
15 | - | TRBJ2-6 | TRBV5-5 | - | TGTGCCAGCAGCTTGGGTAGCTCTGGGGCCAACGTCCTGACTTTC | CASSLGSSGANVLTF
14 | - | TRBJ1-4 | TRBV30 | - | TGTGCCTGGAGTATCAGGGGTTTGAGTGAAAAACTGTTTTTT | CAWSIRGLSEKLFF
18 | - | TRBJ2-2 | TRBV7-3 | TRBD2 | TGTGCCAGCAGCGCCCAGACTAGCGGGGGGCGGAACACCGGGGAGCTGTTTTTT | CASSAQTSGGRNTGELFF
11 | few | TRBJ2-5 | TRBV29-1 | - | TGCAGCGTTGAACGGGGAGAGACCCAGTACTTC | CSVERGETQYF
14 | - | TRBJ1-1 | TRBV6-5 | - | TGTGCCAGCAGGGAGGGGCCCGTGAACACTGAAGCTTTCTTT | CASREGPVNTEAFF
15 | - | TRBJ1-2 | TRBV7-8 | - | TGTGCCAGCAGCCCGTCGGGGGGAGAGAACTATGGCTACACCTTC | CASSPSGGENYGYTF
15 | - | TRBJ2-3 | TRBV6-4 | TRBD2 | TGTGCCAGCAGTGTTTCTAGCGGGGGCACAGATACGCAGTATTTT | CASSVSSGGTDTQYF
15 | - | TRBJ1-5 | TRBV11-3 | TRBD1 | TGTGCCAGCAGCGAGGGACAGGACCTCCATCAGCCCCAGCATTTT | CASSEGQDLHQPQHF
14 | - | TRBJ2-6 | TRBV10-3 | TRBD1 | TGTGCCATCCACAGGGGCGAAGGGGCCAACGTCCTGACTTTC | CAIHRGEGANVLTF
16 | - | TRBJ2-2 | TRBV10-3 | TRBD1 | TGTGCCATCAGCGGGGCGACAGGGGGGAACACCGGGGAGCTGTTTTTT | CAISGATGGNTGELFF
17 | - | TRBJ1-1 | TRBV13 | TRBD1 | TGTGCCAGCAGCTTAGGCCTTATGTACAGGGGGAACACTGAAGCTTTCTTT | CASSLGLMYRGNTEAFF
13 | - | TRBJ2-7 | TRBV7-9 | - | TGTGCCAGCAGCTCGGGGGAATCGGGCGAGCAGTACTTC | CASSSGESGEQYF
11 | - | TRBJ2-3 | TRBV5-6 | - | TGTGCCAGCAGCTTGGTTGGCACGCAGTATTTT | CASSLVGTQYF
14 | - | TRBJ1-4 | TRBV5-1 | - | TGCGCCAGCAGTCAAGTGCAGTCAAATGAAAAACTGTTTTTT | CASSQVQSNEKLFF
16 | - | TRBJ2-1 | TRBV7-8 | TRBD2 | TGTGCCAGCAGCCGAGATTTAGCGGGGGGGACTAATGAGCAGTTCTTC | CASSRDLAGGTNEQFF
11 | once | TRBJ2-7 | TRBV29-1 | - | TGCACCGGCGGGGACCTCTACGAGCAGTACTTC | CTGGDLYEQYF
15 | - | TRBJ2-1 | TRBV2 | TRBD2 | TGTGCCAGCCAACCATCTAGCGGGGATTACAATGAGCAGTTCTTC | CASQPSSGDYNEQFF
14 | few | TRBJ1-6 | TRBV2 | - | TGTGCCAGCAGCGGGGACACGAGGGCGTCACCCCTCCACTTT | CASSGDTRASPLHF